A selection of T cell receptor beta chains follows, all from one sample in a study of T-cell memory formation after mild COVID-19. TCRdb processed the 5' RACE reads anew with MiXCR; each CDR3 protein has one entry. In the table there are about 160,000 distinct CDR3 sequences, roughly 31% of which are singletons. The sequenced sample was PBMCs or a T cell subset sorted from them (not recorded which). The source of these receptors is an adult woman who had mild COVID-19 (a few samples of this study predate the infection). Cell type and time point are not known. The CDR3 runs from the conserved cysteine through the conserved F or W. The D gene is left open where the match is weak. Clone size appears in some rows only: once, few, many, or a class for an expanded clone.

J gene,V gene,clone size,D gene,CDR3 protein,CDR3 DNA
TRBJ1-1,TRBV25-1,few,.,CASSRHPDVAEAFF,TGTGCCAGCAGTCGTCACCCTGATGTAGCTGAAGCTTTCTTT
TRBJ2-7,TRBV12-3/TRBV12-4,.,.,CASSFGGNYEQYF,TGTGCCAGCAGTTTCGGTGGGAATTACGAGCAGTACTTC
TRBJ1-2,TRBV9,.,TRBD1,CASSTHTGGSNYGYTF,TGTGCCAGCAGCACACATACAGGGGGCTCGAACTATGGCTACACCTTC
TRBJ2-1,TRBV7-9,.,.,CASSLPGPQRGEQFF,TGTGCCAGCAGCTTACCGGGCCCTCAAAGGGGTGAGCAGTTCTTC
TRBJ2-1,TRBV7-2,.,.,CASSFRPGGVTYNEQFF,TGTGCCAGCAGCTTCCGACCAGGGGGGGTGACCTACAATGAGCAGTTCTTC
TRBJ2-2,TRBV7-2,many,.,CASSLKIGGPSNTGELFF,TGTGCCAGCAGCTTGAAAATCGGGGGCCCCTCGAACACCGGGGAGCTGTTTTTT
TRBJ2-7,TRBV7-9,few,TRBD1,CASSLGTGALYEQYF,TGTGCCAGCAGCTTAGGGACAGGGGCCCTCTACGAGCAGTACTTC
TRBJ2-2,TRBV5-1,.,.,CASSVGRGQPGELFF,TGCGCCAGCAGCGTAGGACGAGGACAACCCGGGGAGCTGTTTTTT
TRBJ2-3,TRBV5-4,.,.,CASSLAGVKDTQYF,TGTGCCAGCAGCTTAGCAGGGGTAAAGGATACGCAGTATTTT
TRBJ2-2,TRBV5-1,.,.,CASSRSTGDVTGELFF,TGCGCCAGCAGCCGATCCACGGGGGATGTCACCGGGGAGCTGTTTTTT
TRBJ2-7,TRBV7-2,.,TRBD2,CASSGRGLAGAYEQYF,TGTGCCAGCAGCGGACGGGGACTAGCGGGAGCCTACGAGCAGTACTTC
TRBJ1-5,TRBV6-2/TRBV6-3,few,.,CASRPGRAPGNQPQHF,TGTGCCAGCAGACCGGGCCGGGCCCCAGGGAATCAGCCCCAGCATTTT
TRBJ1-1,TRBV30,.,.,CAWRARDTEAFF,TGTGCCTGGAGGGCCCGGGACACCGAAGCTTTCTTT
TRBJ2-7,TRBV27,few,TRBD1,CASSFGTGGNNYEQYF,TGTGCCAGCAGTTTTGGGACAGGGGGCAATAATTACGAGCAGTACTTC
TRBJ2-1,TRBV7-3,.,.,CASSLRSVRGHNEQFF,TGTGCCAGCAGCTTACGTTCGGTCAGGGGACACAATGAGCAGTTCTTC
TRBJ2-1,TRBV12-3/TRBV12-4,.,.,CASSLGGYEQFF,TGTGCCAGCAGTTTAGGGGGATACGAGCAGTTCTTC
TRBJ2-1,TRBV5-4,few,.,CASSSPPANEQFF,TGTGCCAGCAGCAGTCCCCCGGCCAATGAGCAGTTCTTC
TRBJ1-5,TRBV24-1,once,.,CATSDQGLNQPQHF,TGTGCCACCAGTGACCAGGGACTCAATCAGCCCCAGCATTTT
TRBJ1-4,TRBV7-2,.,TRBD1,CASSLPYGTGDEKLFF,TGTGCCAGCAGCTTACCCTACGGGACAGGGGATGAAAAACTGTTTTTT
TRBJ1-3,TRBV7-9,.,TRBD1,CASRPTGDGNTIYF,TGTGCCAGCAGACCAACAGGGGATGGAAACACCATATATTTT
TRBJ2-7,TRBV30,few,.,CAWSLSYSSYEQYF,TGTGCCTGGAGTTTAAGCTACTCCTCCTACGAGCAGTACTTC
TRBJ2-1,TRBV19,once,TRBD2,CASSILAGPDNEQFF,TGTGCCAGTAGTATACTAGCGGGACCTGACAATGAGCAGTTCTTC